This TCR beta chain came from a study of CD8 T cells in ankylosing spondylitis. Germline values: CDR1 LNHNV, CDR2 YYDKDF (reference sequence). This CDR3 comprises 12 residues. Trimming stripped 1 base from V and 10 bases from J, with 8 bases between. TCRdb itself ran the 5' RACE reads through MiXCR, one entry per CDR3 protein. The sample includes roughly 280,000 distinct CDR3 sequences, approximately 20% of them seen just once. Specimen: blood, either unsorted or a sorted T cell fraction (not recorded which). The sequence was obtained from a male donor with ankylosing spondylitis or in good health (not recorded which). The gene calls are TRBV15 and TRBJ2-1, with a possible D match to TRBD1 (6 bases). The CDR3 is CATSRARGEQFF. CDR3 coding DNA: TGTGCCACCAGCAGAGCCAGGGGCGAGCAGTTCTTC. Filled out from reference TRBV15 and TRBJ2-1, the complete variable domain reads DAMVIQNPRYQVTQFGKPVTLSCSQTLNHNVMYWYQQKSSQAPKLLFHYYDKDFNNEADTPDNFQSRRPNTSFCFLDIRSPGLGDTAMYLCATSRARGEQFFGPGTRLTVL.